A single sample gave rise to the 7 T cell receptor beta chains below, sequenced in a study of CD8+CD57+ T cells in acquired aplastic anemia. Sequencing was done on patients that had shown CD8+CD57+ cell expansion by flow cytometry. The TCR beta profiling, which covered VDJ combination and CDR3 sequence, was carried out using genomic DNA as the template. MiXCR, applied by TCRdb to the reads, yields one record per CDR3 protein. The table shows 100,000 to 150,000 distinct CDR3 sequences, with roughly 40% occurring only once. The sample comprised sorted CD4+, CD8+, or CD8+CD57+ T cells (not recorded which) from PBMCs. These receptors all stem from a human donor with aplastic anemia.

This clonotype has a count of ten or more. The CDR3 nucleotides read TGTGCCAGCAGCCAGGACCGGGGGGCTCACAATGAGCAGTTCTTC. It is translated as CASSQDRGAHNEQFF. V and J are TRBV7-2 and TRBJ2-1; D may be TRBD2 (7 bases). CDR1 is SGHTA, CDR2 FQGNSA, per germline. This CDR3 has 15 amino acids. The V end was cut by 5 bases, the J end by 5 bases, with 16 bases between.

The chain couples TRBV29-1 to TRBJ2-5; 8 bases are a match to TRBD2. The CDR3 covers 11 residues. Germline trimming cut 5 bases from V and 11 bases from J; bases unmatched to any gene: 7. Germline V lookup: CDR1 SQVTM, CDR2 ANQGSEA. This chain's CDR3 is CSVSGGPVQYF. The CDR3 bases are TGCAGCGTTAGCGGGGGCCCGGTTCAGTACTTC.

The rearrangement links TRBV7-9 to TRBJ2-3; D ambiguous. V was shortened by 7 bases and J by 3 bases, with 11 bases between the two germline ends. Looked up from germline, CDR1 is SEHNR and CDR2 is FQNEAQ (reference sequence). The CDR3 runs 13 residues. CDR3 bases: TGTGCCAGCACGGATGGCGTTACAGATACGCAGTATTTT. Its protein is CASTDGVTDTQYF.

The genes are TRBV20-1 and TRBJ1-1; TRBD1 aligns across 7 bases. The ends lost 4 bases at V and 1 base at J; junction bases unmatched: 3. The CDR3 is 13 residues long. The germline V gene encodes CDR1 DFQATT and CDR2 SNEGSKA (reference sequence). The CDR3 sequence: CSATDRENTEAFF. The CDR3 DNA is TGCAGTGCTACCGACAGGGAGAACACTGAAGCTTTCTTT.

This clonotype was seen repeatedly, ten times or more. The chain combines TRBV9 with TRBJ2-7, with a weak D call TRBD1 (5 bases). The CDR3 spans 15 residues. CDR1 and CDR2 (germline): SGDLS, YYNGEE. The V gene lost 4 bases and the J gene lost 4 bases, with 18 bases spanning the gap. The CDR3 is CASSSGPDTKYEQYF. In DNA form, the CDR3 reads TGTGCCAGCAGCTCCGGACCGGACACAAAATACGAGCAGTACTTC. Full variable domain (missing parts from reference TRBV9 and TRBJ2-7): DSGVTQTPKHLITATGQRVTLRCSPRSGDLSVYWYQQSLDQGLQFLIQYYNGEERAKGNILERFSAQQFPDLHSELNLSSLELGDSALYFCASSSGPDTKYEQYFGPGTRLTVT.

This clonotype is a singleton in its sample. Being one base from a much bigger clone, this may be a read error. The chain has TRBV4-2 and TRBJ2-1; D is unresolved. CDR3 length: 12 residues. Germline assignment: CDR1 LGHNA and CDR2 YNFKEQ. As DNA, the CDR3 is TGTGCCTGCAGCCAAGATGGAAATGAGCAGTTCTTC. Translating it yields CACSQDGNEQFF.

This clonotype was recorded a few times. The chain combines TRBV5-6 with TRBJ2-3; weak D call: TRBD2 (6 bases). Germline lookup yields CDR1 SGHDT and CDR2 YYEEEE. V was trimmed by 5 bases and J by 0 bases, leaving 10 bases between them. The CDR3 runs 14 residues. In nucleotides, the CDR3 is TGTGCCAGCAGTAGAGGACTAAGCACAGATACGCAGTATTTT. Encoded protein: CASSRGLSTDTQYF.